The following is a TCR beta chain sequence with its context. Via MiXCR, TCRdb re-called the 5' RACE reads, giving one row per CDR3 protein. Of around 37,000 distinct CDR3 sequences detected, 25% to 35% appear once; the ten largest clones hold 3.5% to 4%. This CDR3 is 14 amino acids long. V lost 6 bases, J lost 3 bases, and 15 bases lay in between. Germline values: CDR1 SGHRS, CDR2 YFSETQ. The sample comprised memory CD4+ T cells sorted from a lymph node. Subset defined: memory CD4+ T cells, CD4+CD45RO+CD25-. The chain couples TRBV5-1 to TRBJ1-1, with D perhaps matching TRBD1 (5 bases). The sequence derives from a female donor with breast cancer. The CDR3 nucleotides read TGCGCCAGCAAGGGTTGGGGAGGGGACACTGAAGCTTTCTTT. Its protein is CASKGWGGDTEAFF.